Here is one TCR beta chain with its context. This receptor's antigen is unknown. At one of its ends the junction is not consistent with the germline gene, which may arise from a read error. The roughly 38 donors, aged about 6 to 95 years, were systemically healthy Caucasian individuals from Russia. Each donor gave around 9.9 milliliters of peripheral blood, collected into EDTA-treated Vacutainer tubes. Ficoll-Paque density-gradient centrifugation was used to isolate PBMCs, with at least 7 million per sample. Trizol reagent was used to extract total RNA from the PBMCs, yielding at least 6 micrograms per sample. For every donor, flow cytometry on a PBMC aliquot measured the percentage of naive CD45RAhigh/CD27high T cells. The data derive from a study of blood T cells in healthy people across ages (dated by TCRdb to between 2015 and 2016). About the study as a whole: Template switching captured roughly one uniquely barcoded TCR beta cDNA molecule per two T cells in model experiments. The study measured age-related changes in TCR beta repertoire diversity using deep sequencing normalized with unique cDNA molecular identifiers. The donors were divided into four age groups: young (average roughly 15 years), middle-aged (about 40), aged (under 70) and long-lived (about 79). Donors of different ages were randomly distributed across sequencing lanes to avoid experimental bias. Using the same blood draw, the study looked at two additional independent replicas of 1 million unique cDNA reads for two donors, one aged 18 to 30 and the other aged 80 or older.

What the work shows at the level of the full study, not this receptor alone: Bulk unsorted PBMC profiling prevented conclusive comparison of naive and antigen-experienced compartments. The long-lived group showed more naive CD4+ T cells, fewer expanded clones and increased TCR diversity than the aged group, suggesting age selection. Estimates of total diversity based on one million sequenced T cells were considered lower bounds and underestimates. Observed TCR beta diversity per million T cells fell roughly linearly with age, and a significant reduction was already apparent by age around 36. Because donor CMV infection status was unknown, age-related changes in expanded clonotypes were potentially confounded. A strong correlation was found between observed TCR beta diversity and the percentage of naive T cells measured by flow cytometry.

Library preparation used 5' RACE. A second PCR of roughly 7 to 11 cycles was performed with a sample-barcoded 5' primer and a J-beta primer mix. Each TCR beta cDNA molecule received a unique molecular identifier from a template-switch 5' adaptor carrying 12 random nucleotides. Each sample yielded at least 2.5 million CDR3-containing paired-end reads. First-strand cDNA was synthesized from all RNA with the Mint cDNA synthesis kit, primed by a TRBC-specific oligonucleotide. All cDNA was treated with uracil-DNA glycosylase and then went through a first 18-cycle PCR with the universal primers M1SS and BC2_uni_R. As for the authors' bioinformatics: For normalization, 1 million high-quality reads, each with a distinct molecular identifier, were randomly selected from each sample. Instead of being binned into consensus sequences, reads with shared molecular identifiers were discarded. MiTCR, run with a Q25 quality threshold and the strictest error-elimination algorithm, handled CDR3 identification, clonotype clustering and error correction. A nonparametric unseen species model with Euler transformation was used to estimate lower-bound total TCR beta diversity. In TCRdb, the public reads were trimmed at Q25 with fastp and aligned with MiXCR, with productive beta chains retained. Here each entry gathers all rows of one CDR3 protein and keeps the most common genes and DNA. Clone size and V and J calls follow TCRdb, not the original study. This sample is represented by over 1,500,000 distinct CDR3 sequences; about 39% of them were singletons. Approximately 22% of the sample is in the top ten clones.

Inclusive of the bounding cysteine and phenylalanine, the CDR3 is 15 residues long. Only the CDR3 DNA stays, 45 bases, in frame from base 1. The germline V gene (reference sequence) yields MNHEY for CDR1 and SMNVEV for CDR2. Material for sequencing was blood. This receptor was taken from a human donor in good health. Here the chain combines TRBV27 and TRBJ1-2; matching of 6 bases hints at TRBD1 as the D gene. The nucleotide sequence is given as TGTGCCGGCAGTTCCCGCCCCGGGGGGGCGCGAGGCTACACCTTC. The encoded protein is CAGSSRPGGARGYTF.